This T cell receptor beta chain is drawn from a study of cytomegalovirus exposure and HLA in healthy donors. Researchers ran the PCR with 60 Vbeta and 13 Jbeta primers. Here immunoSEQ multiplex PCR was the method, and the copy in TCRdb shows in-frame clones only, minus some. The top ten clones hold approximately 2.9% of a sample with under 150,000 clones, roughly 69% of them seen once. CDR3 length: 13 residues. Unmatched junction bases numbered 1, after V lost 3 bases and J lost 3 bases. Germline-derived CDR1 and CDR2 are SGDLS and YYNGEE. The TCR originated in a human donor in good health. The J gene is TRBJ1-2, the V gene TRBV9, with 8 bases that match TRBD1. Sequencing input: PBMCs. In DNA form, the CDR3 reads TGTGCCAGCAGCGCACAGGGGGACTATGGCTACACCTTC. This sequence encodes CASSAQGDYGYTF.